The clone carrying this T cell receptor beta chain was seen at least ten times. Quantitative barcoded 5'-RACE was used to prepare TCR beta libraries. TCRdb itself ran the 5' RACE reads through MiXCR, one entry per CDR3 protein. In the table there are approximately 200,000 distinct CDR3 sequences, around 13% of which are singletons. The sample originates from a study of CD8 T cells in ankylosing spondylitis. The CDR3 runs 16 residues. The germline CDR1 and CDR2 sequences are MGHRA and YSYEKL. V shed 4 bases, J shed 0 bases, and the junction held 5 bases outside the gene matches. Sequenced input: blood, either unsorted or a sorted T cell fraction (not recorded which). The sequence derives from a female donor with ankylosing spondylitis or in good health (not recorded which). The V and J genes are TRBV4-1 and TRBJ2-3, with 9 bases that match TRBD2. CDR3 nucleotide sequence: TGCGCCAGCAGCCTAGCGGGGGTCGGAAGCACAGATACGCAGTATTTT. It encodes CASSLAGVGSTDTQYF.